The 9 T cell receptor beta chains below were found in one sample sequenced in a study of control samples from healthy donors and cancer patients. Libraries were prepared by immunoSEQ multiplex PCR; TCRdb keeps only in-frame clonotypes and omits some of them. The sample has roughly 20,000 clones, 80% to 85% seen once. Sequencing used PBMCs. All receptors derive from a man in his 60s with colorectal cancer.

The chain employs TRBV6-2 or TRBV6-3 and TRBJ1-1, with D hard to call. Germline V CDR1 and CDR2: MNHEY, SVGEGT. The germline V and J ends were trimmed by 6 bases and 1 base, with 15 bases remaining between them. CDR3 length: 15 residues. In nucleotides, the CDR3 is TGTGCCAGCAGCCCCAAAACTCCCCGGAACACTGAAGCTTTCTTT. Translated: CASSPKTPRNTEAFF.

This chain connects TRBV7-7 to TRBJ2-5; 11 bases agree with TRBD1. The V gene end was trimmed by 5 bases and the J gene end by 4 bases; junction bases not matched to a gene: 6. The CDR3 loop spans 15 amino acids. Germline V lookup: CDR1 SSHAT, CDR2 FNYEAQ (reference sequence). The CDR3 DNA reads TGTGCCAGCAGCGATCCCGGGACAGGGGGAGAGACCCAGTACTTC. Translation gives CASSDPGTGGETQYF.

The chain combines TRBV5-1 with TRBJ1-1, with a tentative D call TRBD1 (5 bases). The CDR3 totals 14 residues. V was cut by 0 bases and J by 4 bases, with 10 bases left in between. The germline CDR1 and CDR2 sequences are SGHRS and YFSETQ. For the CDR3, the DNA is TGCGCCAGCAGCTTGGGAGGGGAGGGCACTGAAGCTTTCTTT. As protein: CASSLGGEGTEAFF.

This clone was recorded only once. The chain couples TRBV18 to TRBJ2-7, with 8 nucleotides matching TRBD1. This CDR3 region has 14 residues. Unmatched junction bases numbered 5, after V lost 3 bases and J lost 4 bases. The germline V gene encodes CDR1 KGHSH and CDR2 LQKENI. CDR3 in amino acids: CASSPSTGVYEQYV. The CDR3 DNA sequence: TGTGCCAGCTCACCGTCGACAGGGGTATACGAGCAGTACGTC.

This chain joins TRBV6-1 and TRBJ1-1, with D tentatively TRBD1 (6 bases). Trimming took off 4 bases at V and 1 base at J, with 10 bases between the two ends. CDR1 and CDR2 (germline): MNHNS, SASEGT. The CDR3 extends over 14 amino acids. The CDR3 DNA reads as TGTGCCAGCAGTGTAGGGGGGACGAACACTGAAGCTTTCTTT. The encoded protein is CASSVGGTNTEAFF.

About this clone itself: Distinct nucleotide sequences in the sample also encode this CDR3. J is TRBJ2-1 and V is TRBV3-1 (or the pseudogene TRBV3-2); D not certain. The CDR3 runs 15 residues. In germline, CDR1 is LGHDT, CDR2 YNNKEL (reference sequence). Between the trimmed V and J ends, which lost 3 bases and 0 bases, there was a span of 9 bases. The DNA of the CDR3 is TGTGCCAGCAGCCAGACAACGAGCTCCTACAATGAGCAGTTCTTC. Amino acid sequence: CASSQTTSSYNEQFF.

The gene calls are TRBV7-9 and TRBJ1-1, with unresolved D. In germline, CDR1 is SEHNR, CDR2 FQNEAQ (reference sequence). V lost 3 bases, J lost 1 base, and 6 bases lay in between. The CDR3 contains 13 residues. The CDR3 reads CASSFQPNTEAFF. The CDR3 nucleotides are TGTGCCAGCAGCTTTCAGCCGAACACTGAAGCTTTCTTT.

In DNA form, the CDR3 reads TGCGCCAGCAGCTTGGGGGCAGGAGACAGGACAGATACGCAGTATTTT. Amino acids: CASSLGAGDRTDTQYF. This chain uses TRBV5-1 with TRBJ2-3, with a possible D match to TRBD1 (6 bases). The CDR3 has 16 residues. V lost 0 bases and J 3 bases, leaving 14 bases between the germline ends. Germline V lookup: CDR1 SGHRS, CDR2 YFSETQ.

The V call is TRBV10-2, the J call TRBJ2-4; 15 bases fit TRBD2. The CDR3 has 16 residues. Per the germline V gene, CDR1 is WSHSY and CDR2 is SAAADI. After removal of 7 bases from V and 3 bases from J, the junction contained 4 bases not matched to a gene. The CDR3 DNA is TGCGCCAGCACCGGGACTAGCGGGGGGCACAAAAACATTCAGTACTTC. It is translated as CASTGTSGGHKNIQYF.